This T cell receptor beta chain was obtained from a study of long-term antiretroviral therapy in people with HIV. There are 14 residues in the CDR3. Per the germline V gene, CDR1 is SGHRS and CDR2 is YFSETQ. V lost 0 bases and J lost 6, with 7 bases in between. At the survey level, the v3.0 immunoSEQ assay was run. Clones were read by immunoSEQ multiplex PCR, and TCRdb kept only the in-frame ones, dropping some. In the table there are about 34,000 clones, approximately 95% of which are singletons. The chain joins TRBV5-1 to TRBJ1-6; D ambiguous. Specimen: unsorted PBMCs, collected 5 to 5.5 years after starting antiretroviral therapy. The sequence was collected from a woman between 45 and 65 years old with HIV. In DNA, the CDR3 is TGCGCCAGCAGCTTGGAGGGCGGTAATTCACCCCTCCACTTT. Its translation: CASSLEGGNSPLHF. The variable domain in full, with the rest retrieved from reference TRBV5-1 and TRBJ1-6, is KAGVTQTPRYLIKTRGQQVTLSCSPISGHRSVSWYQQTPGQGLQFLFEYFSETQRNKGNFPGRFSGRQFSNSRSEMNVSTLELGDSALYLCASSLEGGNSPLHFGNGTRLTVT.